The 3 T cell receptor beta chains below were found in one sample sequenced in a study of T cell responses to AZD1222 COVID-19 vaccine. Libraries were prepared by immunoSEQ multiplex PCR; TCRdb keeps only in-frame clonotypes and omits some of them. This table holds tens of thousands of clones, more than 70% found once. The specimen comprised peripheral blood, sampled on day 0 of AZD1222 vaccination. The receptors were sampled from an adult in good health.

This clone was found once. The chain couples TRBV9 to TRBJ2-1; 9 bases are a match to TRBD2. In germline, CDR1 is SGDLS, CDR2 YYNGEE. This CDR3 has 15 residues. The V and J ends lost 0 bases and 8 bases, in that order; junction bases with no gene match: 6. The CDR3 region is CASSVGPSGEHEQFF. For the CDR3, the DNA is TGTGCCAGCAGCGTAGGCCCTAGCGGGGAGCATGAGCAGTTCTTC.

The rearrangement joins TRBV15 to TRBJ2-7; D ambiguous. Trimming stripped 0 bases from V and 1 base from J, with 10 bases between. The CDR3 is 15 residues long. Germline CDR1 is LNHNV and CDR2 is YYDKDF (reference sequence). The CDR3 DNA is TGTGCCACCAGCAGAGATAGGTCCTCTTCCTACGAGCAGTACTTC. It codes for CATSRDRSSSYEQYF.

V is TRBV19 and J is TRBJ2-6; D is undetermined. V lost 0 bases to trimming and J lost 1 base, with 10 bases between them. Germline CDR1 LNHDA, CDR2 SQIVND (reference sequence). This CDR3 has 17 residues. The CDR3 bases are TGTGCCAGTAGTATAGACCCAAGGGCGTCTGGGGCCAACGTCCTGACTTTC. It yields the protein CASSIDPRASGANVLTF.